Below are 3 T cell receptor beta chains sequenced from a single sample in a study of cytomegalovirus exposure and HLA in healthy donors. Both 60 Vbeta primers and 13 Jbeta primers went into the PCR. Repertoires were generated with immunoSEQ multiplex PCR, while TCRdb's copy carries only in-frame clones and drops some. This table has around 190,000 clones, about 77% appearing once. The sample comprised PBMCs. These receptors all come from a woman younger than 45 in good health and CMV-seronegative.

In its sample, this clone was seen a few times. V is TRBV19 and J is TRBJ1-2; TRBD1 might be the D (6 bases). This CDR3 comprises 15 residues. Deletions cut 1 base from V and 4 bases from J, with 13 bases between. CDR1 LNHDA and CDR2 SQIVND come from the germline V gene (reference sequence). CDR3 in amino acids: CASSIVGRDTYGYTF. The CDR3, as DNA: TGTGCCAGTAGTATAGTCGGCAGGGACACCTATGGCTACACCTTC.

The chain uses TRBV6-1 and TRBJ2-7; 9 nucleotides align to TRBD1. The CDR3 sequence is 15 residues long. Germline CDR1 MNHNS, CDR2 SASEGT. V was clipped by 1 base and J by 2 bases; unmatched bases: 3. CDR3 coding DNA: TGTGCCAGCAGTGAAGGGGGACAGGGTGCCTACGAGCAGTACTTC. This sequence encodes CASSEGGQGAYEQYF.

V is TRBV27 and J is TRBJ2-7, with TRBD2 as a possible D gene (5 bases). Germline V gene sequence: CDR1 MNHEY, CDR2 SMNVEV (reference sequence). The V end was cut by 5 bases, the J end by 3 bases, with 17 bases between. CDR3 length: 15 residues. CDR3 in amino acids: CASSPRSGYNYEQYF. The CDR3 nucleotides are TGTGCCAGCAGTCCGCGGTCGGGGTACAACTACGAGCAGTACTTC.